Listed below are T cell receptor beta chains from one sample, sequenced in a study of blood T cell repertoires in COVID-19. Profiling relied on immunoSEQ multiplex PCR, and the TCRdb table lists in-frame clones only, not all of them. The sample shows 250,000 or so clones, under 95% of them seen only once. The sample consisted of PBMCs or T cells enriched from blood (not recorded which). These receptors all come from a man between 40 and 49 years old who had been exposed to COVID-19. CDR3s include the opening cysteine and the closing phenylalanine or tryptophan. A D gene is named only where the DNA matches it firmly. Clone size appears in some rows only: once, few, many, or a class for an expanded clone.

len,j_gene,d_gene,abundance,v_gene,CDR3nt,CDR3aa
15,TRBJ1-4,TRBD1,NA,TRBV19,TGTGCCAGTAGTCCCCCCGGGACAGCTGTCGTGGAACTGTTTTTT,CASSPPGTAVVELFF
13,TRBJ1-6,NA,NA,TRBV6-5,TGTGCCACCGGGAGCGTAAATAATTCACCCCTCCACTTT,CATGSVNNSPLHF
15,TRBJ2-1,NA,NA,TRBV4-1,TGCGCCAGCAGCCAGGGCGGGATAGACTACAATGAGCAGTTCTTC,CASSQGGIDYNEQFF
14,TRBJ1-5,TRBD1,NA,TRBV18,TGTGCCAGCTCACCGACAGGGATCGATCAGCCCCAGCATTTT,CASSPTGIDQPQHF
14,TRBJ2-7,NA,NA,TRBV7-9,TGTGCCAGCAGCTTCGTAGGACTATCCTACGAGCAGTACTTC,CASSFVGLSYEQYF
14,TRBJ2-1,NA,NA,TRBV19,TGTGCCAGTAGTATAGGAGCGGTTGAGGATGAGCAGTTCTTC,CASSIGAVEDEQFF
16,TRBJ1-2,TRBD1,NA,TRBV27,TGTGCCAGCAGTTACGGGACAGGGCGGCCTAACTATGGCTACACCTTC,CASSYGTGRPNYGYTF
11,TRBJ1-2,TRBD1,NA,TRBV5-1,TGCGCCAGCAGCTTGGGGACAGGACCGACCTTC,CASSLGTGPTF
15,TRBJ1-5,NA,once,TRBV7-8,TGTGCCAGCAGCTTATTAGGGGTGAGCAATCAGCCCCAGCATTTT,CASSLLGVSNQPQHF
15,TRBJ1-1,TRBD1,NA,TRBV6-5,TGTGCCAGCAGTCCCCCCGGGACAGGGAGCACTGAAGCTTTCTTT,CASSPPGTGSTEAFF
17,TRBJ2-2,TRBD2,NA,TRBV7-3,TGTGCCAGCAGCTTAGAGGCTAGCGGGATACCCACCGGGGAGCTGTTTTTT,CASSLEASGIPTGELFF
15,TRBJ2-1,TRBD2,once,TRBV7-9,TGTGCCAGCAGCTGGACTAGCGGAGCTTACAATGAGCAGTTCTTC,CASSWTSGAYNEQFF
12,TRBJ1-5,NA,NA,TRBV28,TGTGCCTCCGGGGGGAGGCTTCAGCCCCAGCATTTT,CASGGRLQPQHF
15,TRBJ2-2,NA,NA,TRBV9,TGTGCCAGCAGCGTAGCAGGGCCGAACACCGGGGAGCTGTTTTTT,CASSVAGPNTGELFF
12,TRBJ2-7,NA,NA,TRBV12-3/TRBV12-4,TGTGCCAGCAGTTTTGGCGGGTACGAGCAGTACTTC,CASSFGGYEQYF
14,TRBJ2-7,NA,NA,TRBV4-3,TGCGCCAGCAGCCACGGAATCGGCGGTGACGAGCAGTACTTC,CASSHGIGGDEQYF
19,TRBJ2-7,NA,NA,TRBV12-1,TGTGCCAGCAGCTTGCCCGGGACTAGCGAATACGTTATATCCTACGAGCAGTACTTC,CASSLPGTSEYVISYEQYF
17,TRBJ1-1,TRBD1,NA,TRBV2,TGTGCCAGCACTCTGACAGGGCTGCGGGGGGTAAACACTGAAGCTTTCTTT,CASTLTGLRGVNTEAFF
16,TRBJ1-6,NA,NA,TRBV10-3,TGTGCCATCAGTGAGTCGCCAGGCTTCTTAGATTCACCCCTCCACTTT,CAISESPGFLDSPLHF
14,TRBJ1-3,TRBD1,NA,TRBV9,TGTGCCAGCAGCAGGGACAGTCTTGGTGACACCATATATTTT,CASSRDSLGDTIYF
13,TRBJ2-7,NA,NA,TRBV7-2,TGTGCCAGCACCCTGACAGTTCCCTACGAGCAGTACTTC,CASTLTVPYEQYF
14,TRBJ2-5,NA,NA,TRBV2,TGTGCCAGCAGAGACACAGGGCCCGGAGAGACCCAGTACTTC,CASRDTGPGETQYF
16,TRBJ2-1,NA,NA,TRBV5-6,TGTGCCAGCAGCTTCGGGGGGCGCGGTTCATACAATGAGCAGTTCTTC,CASSFGGRGSYNEQFF
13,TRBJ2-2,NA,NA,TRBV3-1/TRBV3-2,TGTGCCAGCAGCCGGAGACGGGGCGGGGAGCTGTTTTTT,CASSRRRGGELFF
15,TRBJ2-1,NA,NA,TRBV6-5,TGTGCCAGCAGTTACTTACCCGGGAACTACAATGAGCAGTTCTTC,CASSYLPGNYNEQFF
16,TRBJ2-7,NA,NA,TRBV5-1,TGCGCCAGCAGCTCGGCTCGGGTAGGTGGCTCCTACGAGCAGTACTTC,CASSSARVGGSYEQYF
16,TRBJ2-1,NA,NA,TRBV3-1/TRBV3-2,TGTGCCAGCAGCCCTGGGACTCTCAGCTCCTACAATGAGCAGTTCTTC,CASSPGTLSSYNEQFF
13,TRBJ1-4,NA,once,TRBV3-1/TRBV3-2,TGTGCCACCAAAGACAGGCATAATGAAAAACTGTTTTTT,CATKDRHNEKLFF
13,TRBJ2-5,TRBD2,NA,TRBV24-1,TGTGCCACCAGTGCTAGCGGGAGCGAGACCCAGTACTTC,CATSASGSETQYF
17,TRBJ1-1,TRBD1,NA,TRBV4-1,TGCGCCAGCAGCCAAGGGAGACAGGGGGCGGGAAACACTGAAGCTTTCTTT,CASSQGRQGAGNTEAFF
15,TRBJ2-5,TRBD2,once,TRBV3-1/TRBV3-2,TGTGCCAGCAGCCAAGATACGGCGGGAGCAGAGACCCAGTACTTC,CASSQDTAGAETQYF
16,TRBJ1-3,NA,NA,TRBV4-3,TGCGCCAGCAGCCAAGCATCTATCGGCTCTGGAAACACCATATATTTT,CASSQASIGSGNTIYF
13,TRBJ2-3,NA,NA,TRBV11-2,TGTGCCAGCAGCTACGCGAGGCTAGATACGCAGTATTTT,CASSYARLDTQYF
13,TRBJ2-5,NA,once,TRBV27,TGTGCCAGCAGTTTCGGGGAAATGGAGACCCAGTACTTC,CASSFGEMETQYF
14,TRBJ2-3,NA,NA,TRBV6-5,TGTGCCAGCAGTCAAAATAGCGAGGCAGATACGCAGTATTTT,CASSQNSEADTQYF
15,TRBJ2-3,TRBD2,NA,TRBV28,TGTGCCAGCAGTTTTCGGCGGGAGGGCACAGATACGCAGTATTTT,CASSFRREGTDTQYF
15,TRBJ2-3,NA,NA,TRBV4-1,TGCGCCAGCAGCCAACAACTAGCAGCCACAGATACGCAGTATTTT,CASSQQLAATDTQYF
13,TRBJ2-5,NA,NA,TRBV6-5,TGTGCCAGCAAGCGATTCAAACAAGAGACCCAGTACTTC,CASKRFKQETQYF
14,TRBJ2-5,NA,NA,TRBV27,TGTGCCAGCAGTCTAAACAGGGTTGAGGAGACCCAGTACTTC,CASSLNRVEETQYF
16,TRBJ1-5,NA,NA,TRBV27,TGTGCCAGCAGTTTAGAGGGGGTAATAAGCAATCAGCCCCAGCATTTT,CASSLEGVISNQPQHF
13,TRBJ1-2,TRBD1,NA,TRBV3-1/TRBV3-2,TGTGCCAGCAGCCCCGGGACAGTAGGGGGCTACACCTTC,CASSPGTVGGYTF
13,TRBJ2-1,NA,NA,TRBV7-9,TGTGCCAGCAGCTTGGAAGGGGGCAATGAGCAGTTCTTC,CASSLEGGNEQFF
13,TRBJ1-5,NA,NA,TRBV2,TGTGCCAGCAGTGTTGCGGGGTCCCAGCCCCAGCATTTT,CASSVAGSQPQHF
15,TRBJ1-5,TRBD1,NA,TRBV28,TGTGCCAGCAGAAGCGGGACAGGTAGCAATCAGCCCCAGCATTTT,CASRSGTGSNQPQHF
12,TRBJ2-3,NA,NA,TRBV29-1,TGCAGCGTGCCTAAGAGTGGTAATACGCAGTATTTT,CSVPKSGNTQYF
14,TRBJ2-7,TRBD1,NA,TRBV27,TGTGCCAGCACCCCCGGACAGGGATACGGCGAGCAGTACTTC,CASTPGQGYGEQYF
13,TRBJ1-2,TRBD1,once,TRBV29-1,TGCAGCGCTAGAAATACAGGGGGATATGGCTACACCTTC,CSARNTGGYGYTF
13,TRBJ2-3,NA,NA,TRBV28,TGTGCCAGCAATGTACGGGGCACAGATACGCAGTATTTT,CASNVRGTDTQYF
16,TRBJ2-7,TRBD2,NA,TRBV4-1,TGCGCCAGCAGCCAACAGACTAGCGGGAGATACTACGAGCAGTACTTC,CASSQQTSGRYYEQYF
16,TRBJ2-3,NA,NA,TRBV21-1,TGTGCCAGCAGCAAAGACGGGCCAGGGGCCACAGATACGCAGTATTTT,CASSKDGPGATDTQYF